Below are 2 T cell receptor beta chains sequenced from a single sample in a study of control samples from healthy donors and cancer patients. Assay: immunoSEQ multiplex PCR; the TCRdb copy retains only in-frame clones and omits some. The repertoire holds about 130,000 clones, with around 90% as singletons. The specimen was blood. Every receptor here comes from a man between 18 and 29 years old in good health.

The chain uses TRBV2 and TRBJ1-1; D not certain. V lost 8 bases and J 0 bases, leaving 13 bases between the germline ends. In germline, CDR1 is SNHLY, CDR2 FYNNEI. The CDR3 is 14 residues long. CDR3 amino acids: CASLQESMNTEAFF. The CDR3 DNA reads TGTGCCAGCTTGCAGGAAAGCATGAACACTGAAGCTTTCTTT.

In DNA form, the CDR3 reads TGCGCCAGCAGTGAGTGGGGCAGAGGAGGCTCCTACGAGCAGTACTTC. As protein: CASSEWGRGGSYEQYF. This chain uses TRBV10-1 with TRBJ2-7, with D perhaps given as TRBD1 or TRBD2 (5 bases each). Germline V lookup: CDR1 WNHNN, CDR2 SYGVQD (reference sequence). This CDR3 is 16 amino acids long. V was cut by 1 base and J by 0 bases, with 13 bases left in between.